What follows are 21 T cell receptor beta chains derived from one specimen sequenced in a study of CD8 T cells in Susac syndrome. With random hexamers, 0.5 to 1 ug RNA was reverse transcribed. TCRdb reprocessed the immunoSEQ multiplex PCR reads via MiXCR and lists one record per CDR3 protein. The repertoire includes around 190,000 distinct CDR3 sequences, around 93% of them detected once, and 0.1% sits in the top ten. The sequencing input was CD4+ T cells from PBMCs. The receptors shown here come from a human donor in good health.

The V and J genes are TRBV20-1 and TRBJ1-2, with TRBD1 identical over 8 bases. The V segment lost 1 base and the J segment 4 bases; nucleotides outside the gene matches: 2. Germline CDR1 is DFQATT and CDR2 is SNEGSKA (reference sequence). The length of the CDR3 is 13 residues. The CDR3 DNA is TGCAGTGCTAGAGGACAGGGGATCTATGGCTACACCTTC. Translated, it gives CSARGQGIYGYTF.

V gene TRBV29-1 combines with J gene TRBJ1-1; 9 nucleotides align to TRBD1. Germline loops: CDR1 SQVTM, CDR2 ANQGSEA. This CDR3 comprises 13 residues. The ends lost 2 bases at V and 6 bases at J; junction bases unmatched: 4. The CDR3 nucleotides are TGCAGCGTTGAAAGGGGACAGGGCGCTGAAGCTTTCTTT. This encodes CSVERGQGAEAFF. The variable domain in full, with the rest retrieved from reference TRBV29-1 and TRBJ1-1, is SAVISQKPSRDICQRGTSLTIQCQVDSQVTMMFWYRQQPGQSLTLIATANQGSEATYESGFVIDKFPISRPNLTFSTLTVSNMSPEDSSIYLCSVERGQGAEAFFGQGTRLTVV.

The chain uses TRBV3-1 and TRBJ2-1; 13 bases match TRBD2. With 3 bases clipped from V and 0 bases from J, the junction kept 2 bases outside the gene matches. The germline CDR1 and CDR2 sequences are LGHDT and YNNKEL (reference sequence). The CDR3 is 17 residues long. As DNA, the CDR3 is TGTGCCAGCAGCCAGGGACTAGCGGGGTTCTCCTACAATGAGCAGTTCTTC. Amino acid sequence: CASSQGLAGFSYNEQFF.

CDR3 protein: CASNHRARDNYGYTF. DNA of the CDR3: TGTGCCAGCAACCACCGGGCCCGGGATAACTATGGCTACACCTTC. J is TRBJ1-2 and V is TRBV2; D is undetermined. V shed 7 bases and J shed 1 base, with 16 bases lying between them. The CDR3 is 15 amino acids. Looked up from germline, CDR1 is SNHLY and CDR2 is FYNNEI.

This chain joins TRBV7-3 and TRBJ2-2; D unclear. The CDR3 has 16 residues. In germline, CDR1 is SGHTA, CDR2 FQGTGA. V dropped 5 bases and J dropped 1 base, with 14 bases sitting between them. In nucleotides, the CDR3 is TGTGCCAGCAGCCCTTCCCCCAGGATGAACACCGGGGAGCTGTTTTTT. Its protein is CASSPSPRMNTGELFF.

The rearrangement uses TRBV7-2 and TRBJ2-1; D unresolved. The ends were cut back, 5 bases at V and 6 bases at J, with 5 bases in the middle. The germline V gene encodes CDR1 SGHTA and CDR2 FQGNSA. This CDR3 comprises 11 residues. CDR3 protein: CASSPFNEQFF. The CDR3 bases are TGTGCCAGCAGCCCCTTCAATGAGCAGTTCTTC.

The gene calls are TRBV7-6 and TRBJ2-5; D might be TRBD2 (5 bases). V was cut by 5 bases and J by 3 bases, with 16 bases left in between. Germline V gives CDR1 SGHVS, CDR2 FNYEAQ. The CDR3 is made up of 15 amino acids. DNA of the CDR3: TGTGCCAGCAGCGATCCGCCCCGGGGAAAAGAGACCCAGTACTTC. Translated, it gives CASSDPPRGKETQYF.

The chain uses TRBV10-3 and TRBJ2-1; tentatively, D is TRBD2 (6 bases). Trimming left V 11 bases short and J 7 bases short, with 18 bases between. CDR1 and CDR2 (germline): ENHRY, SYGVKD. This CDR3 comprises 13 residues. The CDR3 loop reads CAWGRTVRNEQFF. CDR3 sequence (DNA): TGTGCCTGGGGGAGGACGGTTAGGAATGAGCAGTTCTTC.

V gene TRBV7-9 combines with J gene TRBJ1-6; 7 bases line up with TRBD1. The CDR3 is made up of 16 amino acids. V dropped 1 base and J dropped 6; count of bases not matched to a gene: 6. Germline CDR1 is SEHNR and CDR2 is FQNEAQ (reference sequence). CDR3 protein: CASSLGTGIANSPLHF. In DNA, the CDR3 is TGTGCCAGCAGCTTAGGGACAGGCATCGCTAATTCACCCCTCCACTTT.

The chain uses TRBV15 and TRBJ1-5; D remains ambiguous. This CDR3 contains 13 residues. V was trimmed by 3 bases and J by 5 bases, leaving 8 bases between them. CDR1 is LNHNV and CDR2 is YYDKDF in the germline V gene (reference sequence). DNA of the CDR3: TGTGCCACCAGCAGCGATCCGGATCAGCCCCAGCATTTT. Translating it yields CATSSDPDQPQHF.

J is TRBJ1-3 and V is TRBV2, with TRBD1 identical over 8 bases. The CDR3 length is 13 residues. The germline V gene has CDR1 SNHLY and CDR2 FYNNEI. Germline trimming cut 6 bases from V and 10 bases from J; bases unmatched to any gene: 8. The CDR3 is CASRDRDKPTIYF. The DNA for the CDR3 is TGTGCCAGCAGGGACAGGGACAAGCCTACCATATATTTT.

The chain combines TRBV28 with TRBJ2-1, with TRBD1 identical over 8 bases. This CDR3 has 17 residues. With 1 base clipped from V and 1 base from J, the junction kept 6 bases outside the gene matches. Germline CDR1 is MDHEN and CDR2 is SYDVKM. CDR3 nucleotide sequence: TGTGCCAGCAGTTTATTAGAGGGGGACAGGTCCTACAATGAGCAGTTCTTC. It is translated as CASSLLEGDRSYNEQFF.

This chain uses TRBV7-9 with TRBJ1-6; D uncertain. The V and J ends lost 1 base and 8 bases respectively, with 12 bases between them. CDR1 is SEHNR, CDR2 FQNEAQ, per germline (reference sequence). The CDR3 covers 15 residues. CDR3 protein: CASSLEGRRDSPLHF. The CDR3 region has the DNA TGTGCCAGCAGCTTAGAGGGTAGAAGGGATTCACCCCTCCACTTT.

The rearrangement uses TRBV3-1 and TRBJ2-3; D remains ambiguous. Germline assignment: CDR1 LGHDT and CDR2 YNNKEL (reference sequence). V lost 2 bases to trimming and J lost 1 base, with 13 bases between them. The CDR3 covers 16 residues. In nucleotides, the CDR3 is TGTGCCAGCAGCCAAACCGGGCCTTGGGGCACAGATACGCAGTATTTT. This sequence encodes CASSQTGPWGTDTQYF.

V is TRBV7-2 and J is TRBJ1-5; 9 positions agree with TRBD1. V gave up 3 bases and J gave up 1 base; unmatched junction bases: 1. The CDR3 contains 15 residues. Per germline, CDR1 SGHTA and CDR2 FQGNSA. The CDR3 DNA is TGTGCCAGCAGCTTGGACAGGGGAAGCAATCAGCCCCAGCATTTT. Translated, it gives CASSLDRGSNQPQHF.

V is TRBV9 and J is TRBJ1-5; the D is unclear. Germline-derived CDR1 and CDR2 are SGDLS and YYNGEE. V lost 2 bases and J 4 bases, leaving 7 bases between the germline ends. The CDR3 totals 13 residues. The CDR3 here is CASSVDGNQPQHF. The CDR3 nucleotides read TGTGCCAGCAGCGTCGACGGAAATCAGCCCCAGCATTTT.

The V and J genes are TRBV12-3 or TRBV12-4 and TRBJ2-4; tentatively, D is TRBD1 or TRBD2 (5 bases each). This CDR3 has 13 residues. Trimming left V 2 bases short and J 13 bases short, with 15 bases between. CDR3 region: CASSLIRDGLQYF. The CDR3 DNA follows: TGTGCCAGCAGTTTAATCCGGGACGGGTTACAGTACTTC.

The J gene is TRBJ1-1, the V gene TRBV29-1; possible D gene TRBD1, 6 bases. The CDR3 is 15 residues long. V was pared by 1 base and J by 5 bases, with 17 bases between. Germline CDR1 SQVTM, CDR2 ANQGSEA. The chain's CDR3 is CSVEVQGLGRTEAFF. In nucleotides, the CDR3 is TGCAGCGTTGAAGTACAGGGTCTGGGCAGGACTGAAGCTTTCTTT.

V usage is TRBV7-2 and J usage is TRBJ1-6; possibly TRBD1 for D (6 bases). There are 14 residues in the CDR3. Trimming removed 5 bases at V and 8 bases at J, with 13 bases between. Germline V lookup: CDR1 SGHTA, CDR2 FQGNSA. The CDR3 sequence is CASSLRGSDSPLHF. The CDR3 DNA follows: TGTGCCAGCAGCCTCAGGGGATCCGATTCACCCCTCCACTTT.

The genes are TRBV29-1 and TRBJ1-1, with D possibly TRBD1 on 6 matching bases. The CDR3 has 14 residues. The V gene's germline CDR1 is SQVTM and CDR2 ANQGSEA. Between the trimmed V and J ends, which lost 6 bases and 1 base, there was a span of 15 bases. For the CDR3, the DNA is TGCAGCGTCAATTTGGGGGGGGCGAACACTGAAGCTTTCTTT. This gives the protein CSVNLGGANTEAFF.

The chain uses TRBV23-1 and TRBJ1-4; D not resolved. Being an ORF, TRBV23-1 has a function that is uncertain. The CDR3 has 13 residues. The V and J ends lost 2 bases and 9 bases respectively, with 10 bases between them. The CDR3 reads CASSQVPVKKLFF. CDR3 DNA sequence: TGCGCCAGCAGTCAAGTCCCTGTGAAAAAACTGTTTTTT.